A single sample gave rise to the 17 T cell receptor beta chains below, sequenced in a study of blood T cell repertoires in COVID-19 (dated by TCRdb to 2018 to 2021). Preparation of the library involved the immunoSEQ multiplex PCR assay. TCRdb took over this immuneACCESS table, retaining in-frame rearrangements with V and J assigned. Such tables are incomplete; in checked studies, under half of the missing clones stem from an unresolved V gene, and the remainder is unexplained. The sample contains more than 250,000 clones, about 88% of them found a single time. The leading ten clones occupy 3.5% to 4% of the sample. Sequenced sample: peripheral blood. These receptors came from a young man with active or convalescent COVID-19.

This clone has just one count. The chain employs TRBV11-2 and TRBJ2-1, with a weak D call TRBD2 (5 bases). The CDR3 consists of 14 residues. The V gene lost 4 bases and the J gene lost 10 bases, with 17 bases spanning the gap. Per the germline V gene, CDR1 is SGHAT and CDR2 is FQNNGV. CDR3 sequence: CASSSAGVVGEQFF. The CDR3 coding sequence is TGTGCCAGCAGCTCGGCGGGTGTCGTAGGGGAGCAGTTCTTC.

DNA of the CDR3: TGTGCCACCATGTCTCCCGTCGGCCTTGGGCACACCATATATTTT. Protein: CATMSPVGLGHTIYF. The chain is built from TRBV27 and TRBJ1-3; no clear D. Germline V gives CDR1 MNHEY, CDR2 SMNVEV (reference sequence). The V end was cut by 10 bases, the J end by 8 bases, with 24 bases between. This CDR3 spans 15 amino acids.

Only a few counts were recorded for this clone. Other DNA sequences of this sample code for an identical CDR3. This chain joins TRBV6-2 or TRBV6-3 and TRBJ2-1, with no clear D. The germline CDR1 and CDR2 sequences are MNHEY and SVGEGT. V lost 1 base and J 5 bases, leaving 3 bases between the germline ends. The CDR3 has 12 residues. The CDR3, as DNA: TGTGCCAGCAGTTACTTAGACAATGAGCAGTTCTTC. This codes for CASSYLDNEQFF.

V gene TRBV5-5 combines with J gene TRBJ2-7; 9 nucleotides match TRBD2. Germline CDR1 and CDR2: SGHKS and YYEKEE (reference sequence). This CDR3 has 15 residues. V lost 4 bases and J lost 4; bases outside the gene matches: 9. This CDR3 reads CASSLRLAVPYEQYF. CDR3 DNA sequence: TGTGCCAGCAGCCTCCGACTAGCGGTGCCTTACGAGCAGTACTTC.

The chain has TRBV2 and TRBJ1-3, with unresolved D. CDR1 and CDR2 (germline): SNHLY, FYNNEI. Trimming pared 3 bases from V and 0 bases from J, leaving 6 bases between. The CDR3 totals 14 residues. The CDR3 loop reads CASSDPSSGNTIYF. CDR3 sequence (DNA): TGTGCCAGCAGTGATCCCTCCTCTGGAAACACCATATATTTT.

This rearrangement joins TRBV5-1 to TRBJ2-7; D gene unclear. Per the germline V gene, CDR1 is SGHRS and CDR2 is YFSETQ. The CDR3 runs 12 residues. V was trimmed by 2 bases and J by 3 bases, leaving 6 bases between them. The CDR3 sequence: CASSLDFYEQYF. The DNA of the CDR3 is TGCGCCAGCAGCTTAGACTTCTACGAGCAGTACTTC.

The rearrangement links TRBV30 to TRBJ2-7; TRBD2 agrees at 13 bases. Per the germline V gene, CDR1 is GTSNPN and CDR2 is SVGIG (reference sequence). V shed 1 base, J shed 1 base, and the junction held 1 base outside the gene matches. This CDR3 is 15 amino acids long. DNA of the CDR3: TGTGCCTGGAGTGGGACTAGCGGGAGTTCCTACGAGCAGTACTTC. Protein sequence: CAWSGTSGSSYEQYF.

This sequence joins TRBV4-2 and TRBJ2-7, with 10 bases identical to TRBD2. The V segment lost 0 bases and the J segment 3 bases; nucleotides outside the gene matches: 5. This CDR3 spans 16 amino acids. Germline values: CDR1 LGHNA, CDR2 YNFKEQ. The CDR3 loop reads CASSQDLTSGRYEQYF. CDR3 nucleotides: TGTGCCAGCAGCCAAGATCTGACTAGCGGGCGCTACGAGCAGTACTTC.

V is TRBV6-5 and J is TRBJ2-1, with D unclear. Germline CDR1 and CDR2: MNHEY and SVGAGI. The CDR3 is 15 residues long. Trimming removed 5 bases at V and 0 bases at J, with 11 bases between. CDR3 sequence (DNA): TGTGCCAGCAGTCATGACAAAAGCTCCTACAATGAGCAGTTCTTC. It encodes CASSHDKSSYNEQFF.

This chain joins TRBV7-8 and TRBJ1-3, with 9 bases aligning to TRBD1. The CDR3 has 14 amino acids. After removal of 6 bases from V and 5 bases from J, the junction contained 5 bases not matched to a gene. Germline lookup yields CDR1 SGHVS and CDR2 FQNEAQ. The CDR3 coding sequence is TGTGCCAGCAGGTCAGGACAGGGGAGAAACACCATATATTTT. It encodes CASRSGQGRNTIYF.

This clone was recorded a few times. As DNA, the CDR3 is TGTGCCAGCAGCCAGGGACTAACCTACGAGCAGTACTTC. Its translation: CASSQGLTYEQYF. The rearrangement joins TRBV11-2 to TRBJ2-7; 7 nucleotides agree with TRBD2. The CDR3 consists of 13 residues. Trimming took 5 bases from V and 2 from J; bases not matched to a gene: 3. Germline V gene sequence: CDR1 SGHAT, CDR2 FQNNGV. Drawing the rest from reference TRBV11-2 and TRBJ2-7, the complete variable domain is EAGVAQSPRYKIIEKRQSVAFWCNPISGHATLYWYQQILGQGPKLLIQFQNNGVVDDSQLPKDRFSAERLKGVDSTLKIQPAKLEDSAVYLCASSQGLTYEQYFGPGTRLTVT.

This chain uses TRBV4-1 with TRBJ2-7; D perhaps matches TRBD1 (6 bases). The CDR3 consists of 14 residues. Germline lookup yields CDR1 MGHRA and CDR2 YSYEKL. The V end lost 3 bases, the J end lost 3 bases, and 12 bases lay between the germline ends. The CDR3 is CASSQRTGFYEQYF. CDR3 DNA sequence: TGCGCCAGCAGCCAGCGCACAGGGTTCTACGAGCAGTACTTC.

V is TRBV7-9 and J is TRBJ2-7, with 8 bases matching TRBD1. Germline V gene sequence: CDR1 SEHNR, CDR2 FQNEAQ (reference sequence). The trim removed 5 bases at V and 0 bases at J, leaving 6 bases unmatched. The CDR3 spans 15 residues. This chain's CDR3 is CASSPSRGLSYEQYF. The DNA of the CDR3 is TGTGCCAGCAGCCCTAGCAGGGGGCTCTCCTACGAGCAGTACTTC.

V usage is TRBV9 and J usage is TRBJ1-1; 9 nucleotides line up with TRBD1. Germline CDR1 reads SGDLS; CDR2 reads YYNGEE. CDR3 length equals 16 residues. V gave up 3 bases and J gave up 1 base; unmatched junction bases: 7. CDR3 bases: TGTGCCAGCAGCGAGGGGACAGGGTCGGGGAACACTGAAGCTTTCTTT. Its protein product is CASSEGTGSGNTEAFF.

This clone was detected once. The chain is built from TRBV6-5 and TRBJ2-1; 9 bases align to TRBD2. The CDR3 consists of 13 residues. Unmatched junction bases numbered 2, after V lost 9 bases and J lost 2 bases. The germline gives CDR1 MNHEY, CDR2 SVGAGI. The CDR3 here is CASGLATYNEQFF. DNA of the CDR3: TGTGCCAGTGGACTAGCGACCTACAATGAGCAGTTCTTC.

The chain uses TRBV5-1 and TRBJ1-1, with 9 bases matching TRBD1. Germline V CDR1 and CDR2: SGHRS, YFSETQ. V was pared by 5 bases and J by 3 bases, with 2 bases of the junction left unmatched. The CDR3 length is 13 residues. CDR3 amino acids: CASRRTGDTEAFF. For the CDR3, the DNA is TGCGCCAGCAGGAGGACAGGGGACACTGAAGCTTTCTTT.

The rearrangement uses TRBV11-3 and TRBJ1-1; D may be TRBD1 (5 bases). Trimming pared 3 bases from V and 0 bases from J, leaving 11 bases between. CDR3 length: 15 amino acids. Germline V lookup: CDR1 SGHNT, CDR2 YENEEA. CDR3 nucleotides: TGTGCCAGCAGCTTCCGCGGGGGGATGAACACTGAAGCTTTCTTT. As protein: CASSFRGGMNTEAFF.